In its sample, the clone carrying this T cell receptor beta chain was seen a few times. What it binds is unknown. Each subset's genomic DNA was split evenly across several immunoSEQ plates. The data were produced by immunoSEQ multiplex PCR, yet TCRdb's version contains in-frame clones alone and is incomplete. The table records approximately 640,000 clones, 72% of them present only once. The germline gives CDR1 MDHEN, CDR2 SYDVKM. The CDR3 is 14 residues long. All donors were healthy HIV-negative adults lacking recent acute infections or vaccinations. The data were taken from a study of shared clonotypes between healthy human individuals. General study findings and limits: When compared with the clonotypes that were shared by all four sorted-subset donors, the non-shared clonotypes turned out to have lower generation probabilities. With a few donors compared, approximately 5.5% of naive CD4 clonotypes were shared.

The TCR was taken from a woman in her 30s in good health. Input material: memory CD4+ T cells sorted from blood. The subset was: CD45RA-negative fraction. V and J are TRBV28 and TRBJ2-1; TRBD1 is a possible D gene (6 bases). CDR3 coding DNA: TGTGCGAGTGGGACATTGGGGCAGTACAATGAGCAGTTCTTC. Its protein is CASGTLGQYNEQFF.